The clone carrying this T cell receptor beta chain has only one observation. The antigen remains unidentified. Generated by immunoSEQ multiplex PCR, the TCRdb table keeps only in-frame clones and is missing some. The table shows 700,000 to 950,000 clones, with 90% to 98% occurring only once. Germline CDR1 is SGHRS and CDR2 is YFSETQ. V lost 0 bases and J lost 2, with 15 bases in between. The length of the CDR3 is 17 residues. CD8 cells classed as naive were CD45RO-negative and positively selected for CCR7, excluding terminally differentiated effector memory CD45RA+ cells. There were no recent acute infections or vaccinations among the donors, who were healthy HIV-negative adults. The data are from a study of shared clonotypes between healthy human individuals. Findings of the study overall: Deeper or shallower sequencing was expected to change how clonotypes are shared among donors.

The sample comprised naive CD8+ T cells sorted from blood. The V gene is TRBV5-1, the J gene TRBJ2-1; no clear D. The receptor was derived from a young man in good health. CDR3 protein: CASSLAFSNDPYNEQFF. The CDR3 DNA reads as TGCGCCAGCAGCTTGGCCTTCTCGAACGACCCCTACAATGAGCAGTTCTTC.